These 13 T cell receptor beta chains share one sample of origin, sequenced in a study of post-analysis software for immune sequencing data. General study results and limits: Relative to controls, patients had about 5 TRBV segments at higher frequency, with TRBV5-6, TRBV5-1 and TRBV20-1 among these.

Incorporated into the TCR beta cDNA libraries were unique molecular identifiers, which served to reduce PCR and sequencing biases. TCRdb analysed the PCR reads with MiXCR anew, one entry per CDR3 protein. The table shows about 200,000 distinct CDR3 sequences, with over 25% occurring only once. Their recognized antigens are unknown. Source material: blood. Receptors originate from a girl aged 2 to 17 with multiple sclerosis.

The rearrangement links TRBV19 to TRBJ2-4; the D is unclear. Germline V lookup: CDR1 LNHDA, CDR2 SQIVND (reference sequence). The CDR3 loop spans 14 amino acids. Deletions cut 2 bases from V and 2 bases from J, with 7 bases between. For the CDR3, the DNA is TGTGCCAGTAGTATATCAGAACCCAAAAACATTCAGTACTTC. Translation gives CASSISEPKNIQYF.

This clonotype was counted only a few times. The genes are TRBV12-3 or TRBV12-4 and TRBJ2-3; 12 nucleotides match TRBD2. Trimming at V came to 5 bases and at J to 3 bases, leaving 9 bases not matched to a gene. The CDR3 spans 17 residues. CDR3 sequence reads: CASSTRTTSGRTDTQYF. The CDR3 coding sequence is TGTGCCAGCAGTACACGCACGACTAGCGGGAGAACAGATACGCAGTATTTT.

This clonotype was detected only once. The chain recombines TRBV3-1 with TRBJ1-2; 9 bases fit TRBD1. The CDR3 consists of 14 residues. CDR1 is LGHDT and CDR2 is YNNKEL in the germline V gene (reference sequence). V shed 3 bases, J shed 8 bases, and the junction held 7 bases outside the gene matches. CDR3 nucleotides: TGTGCCAGCAGCCATGGGACAGGGTTATCGGGCTACACCTTC. Its protein product is CASSHGTGLSGYTF.

This clonotype has at least ten counts. DNA of the CDR3: TGCAGCGTTGACGGACTAGCGGGAGACGAGCAGTACTTC. Translation: CSVDGLAGDEQYF. The rearrangement joins TRBV29-1 to TRBJ2-7, with 13 bases fitting TRBD2. J gave up 5 bases and V 3 bases, and 1 base lay outside the gene matches. This CDR3 contains 13 residues. Germline V lookup: CDR1 SQVTM, CDR2 ANQGSEA.

The CDR3 spells CSVAKVSEAFF. The DNA of the CDR3 is TGCAGCGTTGCTAAGGTCTCTGAAGCTTTCTTT. The V call is TRBV29-1, the J call TRBJ1-1; D is ambiguous. V was shortened by 4 bases and J by 6 bases, with 9 bases between the two germline ends. Germline V gene lookup returns CDR1 SQVTM and CDR2 ANQGSEA. The CDR3 length is 11 residues.

The V and J genes are TRBV19 and TRBJ1-5, with D possibly TRBD1 on 5 matching bases. With 5 bases removed from V and 7 bases from J, the gap between germline ends came to 15 bases. The germline gives CDR1 LNHDA, CDR2 SQIVND (reference sequence). CDR3 length equals 14 residues. CDR3: CASSHDSVGQPQHF. The CDR3 DNA reads TGTGCCAGTAGTCATGACAGCGTTGGGCAGCCCCAGCATTTT.

A word on this clonotype: Just one base apart from a much larger clone, this may be a read error. The chain couples TRBV12-5 to TRBJ2-1, with 7 bases aligning to TRBD1. CDR1 and CDR2 (germline): LGHNT, FRNRAP. The CDR3 consists of 18 residues. The CDR3 DNA is TGTGCTAGTGGTCAGCAGACGAAACAGGGGTCTAGGGGCAATGAGCAGGTCTTC. Its translation is CASGQQTKQGSRGNEQVF. Full variable domain (outside the CDR3, taken from reference TRBV12-5 and TRBJ2-1): DARVTQTPRHKVTEMGQEVTMRCQPILGHNTVFWYRQTMMQGLELLAYFRNRAPLDDSGMPKDRFSAEMPDATLATLKIQPSEPRDSAVYFCASGQQTKQGSRGNEQVFGPGTRLTVL.

V usage is TRBV5-1 and J usage is TRBJ2-2; 7 bases match TRBD1. Germline assignment: CDR1 SGHRS and CDR2 YFSETQ. This CDR3 is 16 amino acids long. Germline trimming cut 4 bases from V and 2 bases from J; bases unmatched to any gene: 8. This CDR3 reads CASSARRDRNTGELFF. In DNA form, the CDR3 reads TGCGCCAGCAGCGCACGCCGGGACAGAAACACCGGGGAGCTGTTTTTT. Drawing the rest from reference TRBV5-1 and TRBJ2-2, the complete variable domain is KAGVTQTPRYLIKTRGQQVTLSCSPISGHRSVSWYQQTPGQGLQFLFEYFSETQRNKGNFPGRFSGRQFSNSRSEMNVSTLELGDSALYLCASSARRDRNTGELFFGEGSRLTVL.

This clonotype has only a few counts. The rearrangement uses TRBV7-2 and TRBJ1-1; D possibly corresponds to TRBD1 (5 bases). Germline V CDR1 and CDR2: SGHTA, FQGNSA. Trimming stripped 3 bases from V and 3 bases from J, with 14 bases between. The CDR3 has 15 residues. The CDR3 nucleotides are TGTGCCAGCAGCTTGTTGCCTGGGGGGGACACTGAAGCTTTCTTT. The encoded protein is CASSLLPGGDTEAFF.

A note on this clonotype: One end of the junction is discordant with germline, which a read error may explain. The chain links TRBV7-7 to TRBJ2-7; TRBD1 aligns across 10 bases. The CDR3 has 14 amino acids. Per germline, CDR1 SSHAT and CDR2 FNYEAQ (reference sequence). The CDR3 DNA sequence: TGTGCTAGCAGCCCGCTCCGGACAGGGGGTGAGCAGTACTTC. It is translated as CASSPLRTGGEQYF.

The chain carries TRBV9 and TRBJ2-3, with D perhaps matching TRBD1 (6 bases). The CDR3 consists of 16 residues. V lost 0 bases and J 6 bases, leaving 17 bases between the germline ends. The V gene's germline CDR1 is SGDLS and CDR2 YYNGEE. This CDR3 reads CASSVGGGPIGDTQYF. Here the CDR3 DNA reads TGTGCCAGCAGCGTAGGTGGGGGCCCCATCGGGGATACGCAGTATTTT.

This clonotype was counted at least ten times. The gene calls are TRBV10-3 and TRBJ2-7; D may be TRBD1 (5 bases). V was cut by 10 bases and J by 6 bases, with 19 bases left in between. Germline V gene sequence: CDR1 ENHRY, CDR2 SYGVKD. The CDR3 is made up of 13 amino acids. In DNA form, the CDR3 reads TGTGCCAGCCACGACCAGGGTGTGGGCGAGCAGTACTTC. This gives the protein CASHDQGVGEQYF.

This clonotype was detected a few times. The chain links TRBV10-3 to TRBJ2-1; TRBD1 might be the D (5 bases). This CDR3 spans 14 amino acids. The V end was cut by 3 bases, the J end by 5 bases, with 11 bases between. Germline CDR1 is ENHRY and CDR2 is SYGVKD. CDR3 nucleotide sequence: TGTGCCATCAGTGACCCCGACAGAAACAATGAGCAGTTCTTC. It codes for CAISDPDRNNEQFF.